This T cell receptor (beta chain) was identified in a study of a mutant IDH1 vaccine in newly diagnosed glioma (dated by TCRdb to about 2021). In terms of the full investigation: Of the roughly 34 treated patients, approximately 62% were male and approximately 38% were female, and a mean age of 40.4 years was recorded. Prior to enrollment, standard therapy consisting of radiotherapy alone, temozolomide alone, or radiochemotherapy with temozolomide had been administered to patients, with the combination being received by most patients. Longitudinal TCRB deep sequencing was done for 25 treated patients, wherever samples were available for exploratory analyses. Peripheral blood was collected at six visits: V03 (baseline), V05, V07, V10, V12 and V13.

The sample's time point label, decoded: baseline, week 1 (first vaccination visit). Per the publication, the treatment or condition label means: pre-vaccination baseline after standard-of-care therapy. The donors had newly diagnosed IDH1-mutant astrocytomas of WHO grade 3 or 4 that showed loss of nuclear ATRX. The samples were drawn from NOA16, a multicentre, single-arm, open-label phase I trial in Germany that tested a mutant IDH1 peptide vaccine in humans for the first time. Blood drawn at visit V03 was used as the baseline sample for immunogenicity testing. Genomic DNA for TCRB sequencing was extracted from EDTA blood using the DNeasy Blood and Tissue Kit. The CDR3 goes from the cysteine to the phenylalanine over 15 residues. Only CDR3 DNA remains: 45 bases, in frame from the first base. V is shortened by 5 bases, J by 1 base, and the region joining them spans 11 bases. CDR1 is given as SNHLY and CDR2 as FYNNEI, both from the germline V gene.

About this clone: The antigen this receptor binds is unknown. The record has no base qualities; no much larger clone is one base away.

To prepare the library, the immunoSEQ multiplex PCR assay was applied. Following the manufacturer's protocol, the hsTCRB Kit was used to amplify rearranged TCR beta chain sequences. An Illumina MiSeq was used to sequence the TCRB libraries. The published analysis was carried out like this. The kit vendor's proprietary platform handled demultiplexing, trimming and gene mapping. TCRdb holds this immuneACCESS table with in-frame rearrangements only. Some clones are missing; in checked studies, unresolved V genes explain under half, and the rest has no known cause. That table is the source of V, J and clone size, and D and trimming were worked out from the DNA. For this sample there are approximately 100,000 clones; about 90% appear just once. Around 0.6% of the sample is in the top ten clones. Overall study results and their limits: The authors noted that analyses of patient blood samples could not be reproduced because of sample limitations. No apparent relationship was observed between pseudoprogression and alterations in the top peripheral T cell clonotypes detected by TCRB sequencing. Selection of PBMC samples for TCRB deep sequencing was based on availability. Across multiple MHC alleles, vaccine-induced immune responses were seen in more than 80% of patients.

This chain is built from TRBV2 and TRBJ2-2, with TRBD2 as a weak D call on 6 bases. The origin of this receptor is a woman in her fifties or sixties with glioma. The specimen was PBMCs, collected from a glioma patient treated with radiotherapy, temozolomide or both. The encoded CDR3 is CASSWGERNTGELFF. In nucleotides, the sequence is TGTGCCAGCAGTTGGGGGGAGAGGAACACCGGGGAGCTGTTTTTT.